Listed below are T cell receptor beta chains from one sample, sequenced in a study of CD8 T cells in ankylosing spondylitis. TCRdb used MiXCR to reprocess the 5' RACE reads, holding one entry per CDR3 protein. The repertoire holds fewer than 650,000 distinct CDR3 sequences, with more than 9.5% as singletons. Specimen: blood, either unsorted or a sorted T cell fraction (not recorded which). Every receptor here comes from a male donor with ankylosing spondylitis. Both conserved end residues are part of each CDR3. A D gene is named only where the DNA matches it firmly. Where a row states a size, it is once, few, many or the class of an expanded clone; other rows omit it.

D: .; V: TRBV7-8; J: TRBJ2-5; size: .; CDR3: CASSPGTGGATQYF
D: .; V: TRBV7-9; J: TRBJ1-5; size: few; CDR3: CASSKQGNQPQHF
D: TRBD1; V: TRBV29-1; J: TRBJ2-1; size: .; CDR3: CSRQGENVEQFF
D: TRBD2; V: TRBV20-1; J: TRBJ2-1; size: few; CDR3: CSALYRGGRADEQFF
D: .; V: TRBV3-1; J: TRBJ1-1; size: .; CDR3: CASSQGGRAWGTEAFF
D: .; V: TRBV6-1; J: TRBJ1-6; size: many; CDR3: CASSEARNSPLHF
D: .; V: TRBV29-1; J: TRBJ2-3; size: .; CDR3: CSVVSAADTQYF
D: TRBD1; V: TRBV27; J: TRBJ1-5; size: many; CDR3: CASSFPDRDRVTNQPQHF
D: .; V: TRBV12-3/TRBV12-4; J: TRBJ1-4; size: .; CDR3: CASSPASTNEKLFF
D: TRBD2; V: TRBV20-1; J: TRBJ2-1; size: .; CDR3: CSAGTSGSYNEQFF
D: TRBD1; V: TRBV20-1; J: TRBJ2-5; size: few; CDR3: CSARVGQGKETQYF
D: TRBD2; V: TRBV7-6; J: TRBJ2-1; size: few; CDR3: CASSSGTSGSIEQFF
D: TRBD2; V: TRBV24-1; J: TRBJ2-1; size: many; CDR3: CATSVSGGTTYNEQFF
D: TRBD2; V: TRBV5-1; J: TRBJ2-7; size: many; CDR3: CASSPGGRSYEQYF
D: .; V: TRBV5-1; J: TRBJ2-3; size: .; CDR3: CASSLVRQGLTDTQYF
D: .; V: TRBV2; J: TRBJ1-1; size: .; CDR3: CASRGSLKNLNTEAFF
D: .; V: TRBV10-3; J: TRBJ2-2; size: .; CDR3: CAIADVNTGELFF
D: .; V: TRBV15; J: TRBJ2-7; size: .; CDR3: CATSRDYQEGLYEQYF
D: .; V: TRBV3-1; J: TRBJ2-5; size: few; CDR3: CASSPLGTGETQYF
D: .; V: TRBV29-1; J: TRBJ2-5; size: few; CDR3: CSVESIVVQETQYF
D: TRBD2; V: TRBV5-1; J: TRBJ2-3; size: few; CDR3: CASSLARGVGDTQYF
D: TRBD2; V: TRBV5-5; J: TRBJ2-7; size: few; CDR3: CASSRGLDAYEQYF
D: .; V: TRBV2; J: TRBJ1-6; size: .; CDR3: CASSKDINSPLHF
D: TRBD2; V: TRBV15; J: TRBJ2-1; size: few; CDR3: CATSRMTSGRLNEQFF
D: .; V: TRBV11-3; J: TRBJ2-2; size: many; CDR3: CASSLAELPGELFF
D: .; V: TRBV20-1; J: TRBJ1-1; size: few; CDR3: CSARGRESSNTEAFF